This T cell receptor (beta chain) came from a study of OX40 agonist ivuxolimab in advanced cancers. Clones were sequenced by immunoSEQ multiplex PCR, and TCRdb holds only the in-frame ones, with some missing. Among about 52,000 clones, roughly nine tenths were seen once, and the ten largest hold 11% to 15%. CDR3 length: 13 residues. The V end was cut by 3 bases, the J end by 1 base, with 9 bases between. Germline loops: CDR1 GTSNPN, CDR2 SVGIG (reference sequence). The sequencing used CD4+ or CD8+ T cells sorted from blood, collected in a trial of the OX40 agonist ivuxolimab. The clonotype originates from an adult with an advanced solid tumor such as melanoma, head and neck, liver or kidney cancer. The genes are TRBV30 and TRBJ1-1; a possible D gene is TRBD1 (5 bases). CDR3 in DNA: TGTGCCTGGAGCGACAGAAGGAACACTGAAGCTTTCTTT. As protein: CAWSDRRNTEAFF.